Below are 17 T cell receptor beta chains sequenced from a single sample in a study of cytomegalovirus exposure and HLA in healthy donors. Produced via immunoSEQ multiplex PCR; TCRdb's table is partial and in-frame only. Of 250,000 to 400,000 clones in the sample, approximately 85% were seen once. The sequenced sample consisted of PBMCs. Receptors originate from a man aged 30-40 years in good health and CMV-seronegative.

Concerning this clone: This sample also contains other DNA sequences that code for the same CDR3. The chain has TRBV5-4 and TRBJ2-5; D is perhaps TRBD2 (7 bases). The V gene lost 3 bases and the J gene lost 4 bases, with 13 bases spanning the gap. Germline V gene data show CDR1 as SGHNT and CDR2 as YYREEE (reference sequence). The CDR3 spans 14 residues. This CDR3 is CASSSRGGGETQYF. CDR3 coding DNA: TGTGCCAGCAGCTCCCGGGGAGGGGGAGAGACCCAGTACTTC.

The CDR3 here is CASGIRGNEQFF. For the CDR3, the DNA is TGTGCCAGCGGGATCCGGGGGAATGAGCAGTTCTTC. V usage is TRBV28 and J usage is TRBJ2-1; tentative D call: TRBD2 (6 bases). CDR3 length equals 12 residues. The V gene's germline CDR1 is MDHEN and CDR2 SYDVKM. V lost 8 bases to trimming and J lost 7 bases, with 12 bases between them. The variable domain in full, with the rest retrieved from reference TRBV28 and TRBJ2-1, is DVKVTQSSRYLVKRTGEKVFLECVQDMDHENMFWYRQDPGLGLRLIYFSYDVKMKEKGDIPEGYSVSREKKERFSLILESASTNQTSMYLCASGIRGNEQFFGPGTRLTVL.

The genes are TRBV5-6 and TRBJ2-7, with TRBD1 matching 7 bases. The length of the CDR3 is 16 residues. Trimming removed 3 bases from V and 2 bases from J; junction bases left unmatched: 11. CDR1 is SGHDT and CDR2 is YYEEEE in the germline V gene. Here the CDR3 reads CASSSIRDSRTYEQYF. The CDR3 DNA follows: TGTGCCAGCAGCTCGATCCGGGACAGCCGCACCTACGAGCAGTACTTC.

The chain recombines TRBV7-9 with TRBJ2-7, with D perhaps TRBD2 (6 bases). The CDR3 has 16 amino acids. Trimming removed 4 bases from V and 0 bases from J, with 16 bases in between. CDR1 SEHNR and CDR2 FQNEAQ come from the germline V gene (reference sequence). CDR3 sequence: CASSSNLARSSYEQYF. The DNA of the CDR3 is TGTGCCAGCAGCTCGAATCTAGCGCGGAGCTCCTACGAGCAGTACTTC.

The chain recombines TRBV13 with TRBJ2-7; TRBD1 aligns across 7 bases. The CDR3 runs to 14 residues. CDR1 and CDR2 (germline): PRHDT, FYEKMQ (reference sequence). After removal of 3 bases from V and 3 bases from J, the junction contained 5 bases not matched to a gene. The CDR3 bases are TGTGCCAGCAGCTTGGGGGACAGCGACTACGAGCAGTACTTC. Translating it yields CASSLGDSDYEQYF.

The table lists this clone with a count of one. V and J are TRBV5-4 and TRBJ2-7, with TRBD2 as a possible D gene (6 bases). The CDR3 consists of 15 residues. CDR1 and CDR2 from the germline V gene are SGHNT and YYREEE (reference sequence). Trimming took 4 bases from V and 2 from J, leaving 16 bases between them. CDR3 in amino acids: CASSDKLERAYEQYF. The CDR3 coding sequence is TGTGCCAGCAGCGACAAACTGGAGCGGGCCTACGAGCAGTACTTC. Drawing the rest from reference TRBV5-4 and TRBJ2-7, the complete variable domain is ETGVTQSPTHLIKTRGQQVTLRCSSQSGHNTVSWYQQALGQGPQFIFQYYREEENGRGNFPPRFSGLQFPNYSSELNVNALELDDSALYLCASSDKLERAYEQYFGPGTRLTVT.

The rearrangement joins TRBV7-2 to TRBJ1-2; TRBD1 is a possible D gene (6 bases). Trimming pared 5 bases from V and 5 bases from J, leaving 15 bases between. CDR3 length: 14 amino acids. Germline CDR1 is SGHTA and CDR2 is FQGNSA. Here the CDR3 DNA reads TGTGCCAGCAGCGGGGCAGGGGTCCTTTATGGCTACACCTTC. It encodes CASSGAGVLYGYTF.

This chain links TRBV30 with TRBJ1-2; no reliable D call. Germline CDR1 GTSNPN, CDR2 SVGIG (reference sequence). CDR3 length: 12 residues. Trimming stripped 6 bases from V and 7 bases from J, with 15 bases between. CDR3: CACPLAGSGYTF. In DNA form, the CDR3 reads TGTGCCTGCCCACTGGCGGGTAGTGGCTACACCTTC.

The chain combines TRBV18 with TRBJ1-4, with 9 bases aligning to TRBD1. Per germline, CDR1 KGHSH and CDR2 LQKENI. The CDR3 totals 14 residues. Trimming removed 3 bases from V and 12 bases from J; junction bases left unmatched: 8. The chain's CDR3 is CASSPDRGLGELFF. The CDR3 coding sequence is TGTGCCAGCTCACCGGACAGGGGCCTTGGGGAACTGTTTTTT.

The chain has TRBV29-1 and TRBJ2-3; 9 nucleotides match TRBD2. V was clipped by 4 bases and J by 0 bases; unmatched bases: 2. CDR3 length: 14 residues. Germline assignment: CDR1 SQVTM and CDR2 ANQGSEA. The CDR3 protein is CSVGGLASTDTQYF. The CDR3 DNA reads TGCAGCGTTGGAGGACTAGCGAGCACAGATACGCAGTATTTT.

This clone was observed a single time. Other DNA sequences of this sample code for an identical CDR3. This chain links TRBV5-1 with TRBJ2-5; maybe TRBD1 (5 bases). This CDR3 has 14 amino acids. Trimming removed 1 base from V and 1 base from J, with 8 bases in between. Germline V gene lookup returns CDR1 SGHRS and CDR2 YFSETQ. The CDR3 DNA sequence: TGCGCCAGCAGCTTGTCAGGGATCCAAGAGACCCAGTACTTC. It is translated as CASSLSGIQETQYF. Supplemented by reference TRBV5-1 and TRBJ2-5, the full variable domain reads KAGVTQTPRYLIKTRGQQVTLSCSPISGHRSVSWYQQTPGQGLQFLFEYFSETQRNKGNFPGRFSGRQFSNSRSEMNVSTLELGDSALYLCASSLSGIQETQYFGPGTRLLVL.

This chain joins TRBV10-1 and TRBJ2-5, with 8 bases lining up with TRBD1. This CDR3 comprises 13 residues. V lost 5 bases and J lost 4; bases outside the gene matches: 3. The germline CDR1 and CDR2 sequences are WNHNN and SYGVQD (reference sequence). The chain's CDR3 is CASSWTGSETQYF. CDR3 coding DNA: TGCGCCAGCAGTTGGACAGGGTCAGAGACCCAGTACTTC.

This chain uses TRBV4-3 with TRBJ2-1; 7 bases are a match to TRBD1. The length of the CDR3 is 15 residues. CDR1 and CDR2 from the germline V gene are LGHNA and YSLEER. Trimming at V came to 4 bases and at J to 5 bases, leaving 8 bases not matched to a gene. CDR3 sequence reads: CASSRRWDSNNEQFF. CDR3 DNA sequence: TGCGCCAGCAGCCGAAGATGGGACAGCAACAATGAGCAGTTCTTC.

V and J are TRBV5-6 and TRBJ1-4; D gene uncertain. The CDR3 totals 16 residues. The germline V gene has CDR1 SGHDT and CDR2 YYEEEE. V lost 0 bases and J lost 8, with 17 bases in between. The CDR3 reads CASSLGVLGKKEKLFF. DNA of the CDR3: TGTGCCAGCAGCTTGGGGGTTCTAGGAAAGAAAGAAAAACTGTTTTTT.

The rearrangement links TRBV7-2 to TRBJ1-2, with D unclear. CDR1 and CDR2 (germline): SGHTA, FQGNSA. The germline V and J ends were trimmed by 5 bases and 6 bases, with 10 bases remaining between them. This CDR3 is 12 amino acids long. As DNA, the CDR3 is TGTGCCAGCAGCAATAACGGAGATGGCTACACCTTC. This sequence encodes CASSNNGDGYTF.

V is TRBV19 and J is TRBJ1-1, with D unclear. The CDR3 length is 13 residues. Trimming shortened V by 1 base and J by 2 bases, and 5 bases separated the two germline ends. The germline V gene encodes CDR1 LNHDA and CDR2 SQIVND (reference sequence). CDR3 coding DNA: TGTGCCAGTAGTATAGGGGCAAACACTGAAGCTTTCTTT. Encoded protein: CASSIGANTEAFF. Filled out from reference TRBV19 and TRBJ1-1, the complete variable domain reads DGGITQSPKYLFRKEGQNVTLSCEQNLNHDAMYWYRQDPGQGLRLIYYSQIVNDFQKGDIAEGYSVSREKKESFPLTVTSAQKNPTAFYLCASSIGANTEAFFGQGTRLTVV.

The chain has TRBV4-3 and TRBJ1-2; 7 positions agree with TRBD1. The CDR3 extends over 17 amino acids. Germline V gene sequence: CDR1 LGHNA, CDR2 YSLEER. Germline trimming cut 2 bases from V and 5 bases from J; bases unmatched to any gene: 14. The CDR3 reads CASSQLGQESTIYGYTF. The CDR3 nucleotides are TGCGCCAGCAGCCAACTCGGACAGGAATCTACCATTTATGGCTACACCTTC.